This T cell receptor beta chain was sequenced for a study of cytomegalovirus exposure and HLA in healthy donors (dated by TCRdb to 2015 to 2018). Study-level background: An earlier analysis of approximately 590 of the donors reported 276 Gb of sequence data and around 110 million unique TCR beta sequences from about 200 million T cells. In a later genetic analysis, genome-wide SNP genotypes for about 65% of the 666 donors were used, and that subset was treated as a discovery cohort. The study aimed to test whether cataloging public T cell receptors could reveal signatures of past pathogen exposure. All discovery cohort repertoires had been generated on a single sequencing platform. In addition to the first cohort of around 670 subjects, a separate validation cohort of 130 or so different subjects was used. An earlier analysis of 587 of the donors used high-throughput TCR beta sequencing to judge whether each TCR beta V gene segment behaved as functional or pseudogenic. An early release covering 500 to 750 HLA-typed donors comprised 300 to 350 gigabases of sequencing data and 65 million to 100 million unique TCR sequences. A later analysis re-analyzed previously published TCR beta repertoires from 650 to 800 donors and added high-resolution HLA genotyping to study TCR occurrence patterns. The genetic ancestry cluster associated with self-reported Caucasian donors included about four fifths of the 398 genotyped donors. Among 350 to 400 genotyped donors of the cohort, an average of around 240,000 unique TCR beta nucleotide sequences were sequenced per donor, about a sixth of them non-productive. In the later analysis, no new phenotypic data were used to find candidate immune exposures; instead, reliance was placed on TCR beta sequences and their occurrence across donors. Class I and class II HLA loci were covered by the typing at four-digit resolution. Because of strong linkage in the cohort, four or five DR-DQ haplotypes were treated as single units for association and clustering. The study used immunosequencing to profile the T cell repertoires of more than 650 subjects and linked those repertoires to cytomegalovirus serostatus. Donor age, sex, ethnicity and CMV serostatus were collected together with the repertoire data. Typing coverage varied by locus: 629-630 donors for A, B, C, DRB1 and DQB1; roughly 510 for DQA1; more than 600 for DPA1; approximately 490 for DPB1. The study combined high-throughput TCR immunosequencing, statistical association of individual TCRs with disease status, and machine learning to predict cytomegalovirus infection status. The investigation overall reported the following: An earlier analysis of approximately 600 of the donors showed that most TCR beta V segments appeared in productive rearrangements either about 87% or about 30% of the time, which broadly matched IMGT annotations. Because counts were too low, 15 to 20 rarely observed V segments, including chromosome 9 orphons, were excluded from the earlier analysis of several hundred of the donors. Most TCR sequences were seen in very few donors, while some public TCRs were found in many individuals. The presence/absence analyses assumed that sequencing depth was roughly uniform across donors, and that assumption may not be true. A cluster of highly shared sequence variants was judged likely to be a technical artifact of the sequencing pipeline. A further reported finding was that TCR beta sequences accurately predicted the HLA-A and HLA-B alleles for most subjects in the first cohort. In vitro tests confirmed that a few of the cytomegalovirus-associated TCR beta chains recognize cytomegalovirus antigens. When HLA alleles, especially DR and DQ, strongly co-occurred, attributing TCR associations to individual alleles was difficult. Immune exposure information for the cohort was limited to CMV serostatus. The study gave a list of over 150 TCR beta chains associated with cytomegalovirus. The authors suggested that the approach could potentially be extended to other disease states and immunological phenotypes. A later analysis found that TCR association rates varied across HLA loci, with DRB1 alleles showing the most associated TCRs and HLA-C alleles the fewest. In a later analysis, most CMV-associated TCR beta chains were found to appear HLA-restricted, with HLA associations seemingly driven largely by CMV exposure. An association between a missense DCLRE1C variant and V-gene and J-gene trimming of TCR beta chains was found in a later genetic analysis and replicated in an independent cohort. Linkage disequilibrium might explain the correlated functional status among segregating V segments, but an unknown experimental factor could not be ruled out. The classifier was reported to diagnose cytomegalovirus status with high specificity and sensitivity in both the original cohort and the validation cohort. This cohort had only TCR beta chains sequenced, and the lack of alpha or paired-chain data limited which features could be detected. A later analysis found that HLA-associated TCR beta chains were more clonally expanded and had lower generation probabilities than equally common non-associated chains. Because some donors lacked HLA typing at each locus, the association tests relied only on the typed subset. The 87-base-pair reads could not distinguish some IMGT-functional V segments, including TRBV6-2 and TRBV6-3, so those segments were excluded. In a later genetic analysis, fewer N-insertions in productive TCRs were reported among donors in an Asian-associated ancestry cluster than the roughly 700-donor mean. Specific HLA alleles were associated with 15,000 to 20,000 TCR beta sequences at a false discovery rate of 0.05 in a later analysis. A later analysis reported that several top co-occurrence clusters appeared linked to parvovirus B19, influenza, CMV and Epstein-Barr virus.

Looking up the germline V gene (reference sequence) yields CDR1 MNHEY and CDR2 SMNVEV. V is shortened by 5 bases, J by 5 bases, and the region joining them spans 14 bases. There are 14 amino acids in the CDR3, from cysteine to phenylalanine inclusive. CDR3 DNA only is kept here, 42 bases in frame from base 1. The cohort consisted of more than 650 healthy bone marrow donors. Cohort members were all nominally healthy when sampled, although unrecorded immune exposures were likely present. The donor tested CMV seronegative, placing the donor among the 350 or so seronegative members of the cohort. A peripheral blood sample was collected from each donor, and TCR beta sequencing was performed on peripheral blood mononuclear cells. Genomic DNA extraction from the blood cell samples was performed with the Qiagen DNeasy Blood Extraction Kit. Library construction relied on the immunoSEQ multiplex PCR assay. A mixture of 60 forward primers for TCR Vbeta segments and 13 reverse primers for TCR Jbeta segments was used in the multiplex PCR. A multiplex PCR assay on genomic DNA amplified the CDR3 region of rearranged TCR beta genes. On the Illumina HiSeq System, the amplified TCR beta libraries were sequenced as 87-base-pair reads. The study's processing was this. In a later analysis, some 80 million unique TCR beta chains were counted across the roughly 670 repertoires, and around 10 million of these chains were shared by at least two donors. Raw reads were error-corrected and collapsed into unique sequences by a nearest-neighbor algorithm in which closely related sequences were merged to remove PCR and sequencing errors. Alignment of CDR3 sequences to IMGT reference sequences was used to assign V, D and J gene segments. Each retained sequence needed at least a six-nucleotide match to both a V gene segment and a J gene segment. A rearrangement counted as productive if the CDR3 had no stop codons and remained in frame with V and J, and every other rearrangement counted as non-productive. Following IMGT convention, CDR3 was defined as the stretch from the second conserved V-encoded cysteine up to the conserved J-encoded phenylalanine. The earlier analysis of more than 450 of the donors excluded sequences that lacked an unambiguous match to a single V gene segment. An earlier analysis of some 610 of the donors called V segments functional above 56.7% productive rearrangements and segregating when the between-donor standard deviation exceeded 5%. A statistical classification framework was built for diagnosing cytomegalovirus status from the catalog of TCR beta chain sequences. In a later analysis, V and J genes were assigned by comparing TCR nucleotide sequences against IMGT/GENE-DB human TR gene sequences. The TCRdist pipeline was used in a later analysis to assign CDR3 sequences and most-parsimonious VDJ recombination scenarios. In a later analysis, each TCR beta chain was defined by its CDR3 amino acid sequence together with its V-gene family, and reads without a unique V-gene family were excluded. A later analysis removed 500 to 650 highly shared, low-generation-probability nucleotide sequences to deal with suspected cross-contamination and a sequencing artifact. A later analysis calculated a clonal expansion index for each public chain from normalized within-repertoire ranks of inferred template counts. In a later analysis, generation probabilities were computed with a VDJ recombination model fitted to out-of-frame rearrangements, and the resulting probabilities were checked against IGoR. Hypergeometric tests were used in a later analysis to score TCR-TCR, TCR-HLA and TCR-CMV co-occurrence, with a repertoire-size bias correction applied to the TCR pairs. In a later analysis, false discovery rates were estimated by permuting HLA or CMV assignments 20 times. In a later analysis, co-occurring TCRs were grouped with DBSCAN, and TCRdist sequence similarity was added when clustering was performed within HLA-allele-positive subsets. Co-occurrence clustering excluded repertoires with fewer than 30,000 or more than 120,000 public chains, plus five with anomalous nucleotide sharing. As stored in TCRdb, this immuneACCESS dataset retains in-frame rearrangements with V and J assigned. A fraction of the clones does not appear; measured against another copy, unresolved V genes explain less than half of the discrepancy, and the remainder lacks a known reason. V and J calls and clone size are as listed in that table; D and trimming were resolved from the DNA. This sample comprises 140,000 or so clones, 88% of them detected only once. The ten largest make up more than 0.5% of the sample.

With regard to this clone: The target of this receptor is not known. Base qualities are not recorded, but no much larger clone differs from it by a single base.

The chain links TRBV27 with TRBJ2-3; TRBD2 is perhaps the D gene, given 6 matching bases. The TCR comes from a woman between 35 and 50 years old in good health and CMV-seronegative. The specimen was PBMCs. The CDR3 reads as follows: CASSPRGSQDTQYF. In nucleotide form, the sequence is TGTGCCAGCAGTCCCCGGGGGAGCCAAGATACGCAGTATTTT.